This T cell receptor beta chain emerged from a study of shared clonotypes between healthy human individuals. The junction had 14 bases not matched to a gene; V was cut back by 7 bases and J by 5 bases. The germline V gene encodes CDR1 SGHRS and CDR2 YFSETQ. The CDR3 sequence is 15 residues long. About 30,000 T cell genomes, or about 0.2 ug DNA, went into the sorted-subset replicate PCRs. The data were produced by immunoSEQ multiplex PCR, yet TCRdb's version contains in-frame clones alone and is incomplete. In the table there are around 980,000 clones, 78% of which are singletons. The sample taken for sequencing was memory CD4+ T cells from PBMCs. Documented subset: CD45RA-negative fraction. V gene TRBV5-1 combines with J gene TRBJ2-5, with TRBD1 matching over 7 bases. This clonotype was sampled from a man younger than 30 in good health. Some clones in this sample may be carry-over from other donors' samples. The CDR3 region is CASSESPTGWETQYF. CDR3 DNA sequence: TGCGCCAGCTCAGAAAGTCCGACAGGGTGGGAGACCCAGTACTTC.